A selection of T cell receptor beta chains follows, all from one sample in a study of blood T cells in healthy people across ages. From the 5' RACE reads, TCRdb called clonotypes with MiXCR, one entry per CDR3 protein. The sample consists of roughly 2 million distinct CDR3 sequences, roughly 50% of them appearing once. The sample comprised blood. These receptors were taken from a middle-aged woman in good health. Both conserved end residues are part of each CDR3. Each record gives: V gene, clone size, J gene, D gene, CDR3 protein, CDR3 DNA. D genes are given only for firm matches. Size is stated for part of the rows, as once, few or many counts, or as a class when the clone is expanded.

TRBV7-2,-,TRBJ2-3,TRBD2,CASSLRTSLGDTQYF,TGTGCCAGCAGCTTGAGGACTAGCCTGGGAGATACGCAGTATTTT
TRBV29-1,few,TRBJ2-5,TRBD1,CSVARRQGAGETQYF,TGCAGCGTGGCCCGTCGACAGGGGGCCGGAGAGACCCAGTACTTC
TRBV20-1,-,TRBJ2-7,-,CSAPLSDYEQYF,TGCAGTGCCCCTCTTAGCGACTACGAGCAGTACTTC
TRBV20-1,-,TRBJ2-7,TRBD1,CSTPPGTGPYNEQYF,TGCAGCACTCCACCGGGGACAGGGCCTTACAATGAGCAGTACTTC
TRBV12-3/TRBV12-4,-,TRBJ2-3,-,CASSPWGGLSTDTQYF,TGTGCCAGCAGCCCTTGGGGGGGGCTGAGCACAGATACGCAGTATTTT
TRBV11-2,-,TRBJ2-1,-,CASSRGHDYRRQFF,TGTGCCAGCAGCCGAGGACACGACTATAGGCGGCAGTTCTTC
TRBV7-8,few,TRBJ2-1,TRBD2,CASSLLGGGGPLQFF,TGTGCCAGCAGCTTATTGGGCGGGGGGGGACCTTTACAGTTCTTC
TRBV2,few,TRBJ2-1,-,CASSTRGAAYNEQFF,TGTGCCAGCAGTACCCGGGGGGCAGCCTACAATGAGCAGTTCTTC
TRBV15,-,TRBJ2-3,-,CATSGGATGDTQYF,TGTGCCACCAGCGGCGGGGCCACGGGAGATACGCAGTATTTT
TRBV7-9,-,TRBJ2-1,-,CASSLKKASCNEQFF,TGTGCCAGCAGCTTGAAAAAGGCCTCCTGCAATGAGCAGTTCTTC
TRBV4-1,-,TRBJ2-5,TRBD2,CASSQVGLAVETQYF,TGCGCCAGCAGCCAAGTAGGACTAGCGGTAGAGACCCAGTACTTC
TRBV5-1,-,TRBJ1-2,-,CASSPDDGDGYTF,TGCGCCAGCAGCCCCGACGATGGGGATGGCTACACCTTC
TRBV9,few,TRBJ1-1,-,CASSVSENTEAFF,TGTGCCAGCAGCGTGTCAGAAAACACTGAAGCTTTCTTT
TRBV5-1,few,TRBJ2-4,-,CASSPFPDGDKQYF,TGCGCCAGCAGTCCTTTCCCGGATGGGGACAAGCAGTACTTC
TRBV28,-,TRBJ1-2,TRBD1,CASNTGGRNYGYTF,TGTGCCAGCAATACAGGGGGCCGTAACTATGGCTACACCTTC
TRBV28,-,TRBJ2-5,-,CASSFPRGGLQETQYF,TGTGCCAGCAGTTTCCCTAGGGGGGGGCTCCAAGAGACCCAGTACTTC
TRBV6-5,-,TRBJ2-1,TRBD1,CASSYSADRVNNEQFF,TGTGCCAGCAGTTACTCGGCGGACAGGGTTAACAATGAGCAGTTCTTC
TRBV7-3,few,TRBJ1-1,-,CASSLGHYTEAFF,TGTGCCAGCAGCCTCGGACACTACACTGAAGCTTTCTTT
TRBV10-2,-,TRBJ1-1,-,CASSESTGREVRDTEAFF,TGCGCCAGCAGTGAGTCGACGGGGAGAGAGGTCAGGGACACTGAAGCTTTCTTT
TRBV3-1,once,TRBJ2-5,-,CASSQGRVVAETQYF,TGTGCCAGCAGCCAAGGAAGGGTAGTAGCAGAGACCCAGTACTTC
TRBV7-6,few,TRBJ2-1,TRBD2,CASRSLAGTYNEQFF,TGTGCCAGCAGATCACTAGCGGGGACCTACAATGAGCAGTTCTTC
TRBV4-3,-,TRBJ1-5,-,CASSQDSYNQPQHF,TGCGCCAGCAGCCAAGACAGCTACAATCAGCCCCAGCATTTT
TRBV25-1,few,TRBJ2-4,TRBD2,CASSEGSGGKQYF,TGTGCCAGCAGTGAGGGTAGCGGGGGAAAACAGTACTTC
TRBV29-1,-,TRBJ2-2,-,CSVRQGTTTNTGELFF,TGCAGCGTAAGGCAGGGGACTACCACGAACACCGGGGAGCTGTTTTTT
TRBV20-1,-,TRBJ2-7,-,CSARRPAGGTVYNEQYF,TGCAGTGCTAGACGTCCTGCAGGGGGGACCGTTTACAATGAGCAGTACTTC
TRBV28,-,TRBJ2-7,-,CASSGASRAYEQYF,TGTGCCAGCAGTGGGGCTTCCAGAGCCTACGAGCAGTACTTC
TRBV20-1,-,TRBJ2-1,-,CSARGAHEQFF,TGCAGTGCTAGAGGCGCCCATGAGCAGTTCTTC
TRBV5-1,-,TRBJ1-2,TRBD1,CASSRTGPTYGYTF,TGCGCCAGCAGCCGGACAGGGCCCACCTATGGCTACACCTTC
TRBV6-5,-,TRBJ1-2,TRBD1,CASSRQGGGYTF,TGTGCCAGCAGTCGACAGGGAGGTGGCTACACCTTC
TRBV7-2,-,TRBJ1-2,-,CASSLTGGRSYGYTF,TGTGCCAGCAGCTTAACTGGGGGCCGTAGCTATGGCTACACCTTC
TRBV12-3/TRBV12-4,-,TRBJ2-5,-,CASSSDYQETQYF,TGTGCCAGCAGTTCGGACTACCAAGAGACCCAGTACTTC
TRBV28,-,TRBJ2-5,-,CASSFFDETQYF,TGTGCCAGCAGTTTTTTTGATGAGACCCAGTACTTC
TRBV2,-,TRBJ2-1,-,CASSEYREDEQFF,TGTGCCAGCAGTGAGTACAGGGAGGATGAGCAGTTCTTC
TRBV28,-,TRBJ2-3,TRBD2,CASSFLAGISSTDTQYF,TGTGCCAGCAGTTTCCTAGCGGGGATATCTAGCACAGATACGCAGTATTTT
TRBV4-3,many,TRBJ2-7,TRBD1,CASSPSAGGALYEQYF,TGCGCCAGCAGCCCCTCGGCAGGGGGTGCCCTCTACGAGCAGTACTTC
TRBV27,-,TRBJ2-3,-,CASSLYAQGPDTQYF,TGTGCCAGCAGTTTATACGCACAGGGCCCAGATACGCAGTATTTT
TRBV28,-,TRBJ2-2,TRBD1,CASSLLFSLGTGDNTGELFF,TGTGCCAGCAGTTTATTGTTTTCCTTGGGTACAGGGGATAACACCGGGGAGCTGTTTTTT
TRBV28,few,TRBJ2-1,TRBD2,CASSLVTGGASGNEQFF,TGTGCCAGCAGTCTAGTGACCGGGGGGGCGTCTGGTAATGAGCAGTTCTTC
TRBV2,-,TRBJ1-4,-,CASSVGGVGANEKLFF,TGTGCCAGCAGTGTGGGAGGCGTGGGAGCTAATGAAAAACTGTTTTTT
TRBV19,-,TRBJ1-2,-,CASFLTDYGYTF,TGTGCCTCATTCCTTACCGACTATGGCTACACCTTC
TRBV10-3,-,TRBJ2-1,-,CAIKSDYNEQFF,TGTGCCATCAAAAGCGACTACAATGAGCAGTTCTTC
TRBV12-3/TRBV12-4,few,TRBJ2-3,TRBD2,CASSPTRLAGAADTQYF,TGTGCCAGCAGCCCAACTCGACTAGCGGGGGCCGCAGATACGCAGTATTTT
TRBV6-5,few,TRBJ2-6,-,CASSYAHSGANVLTF,TGTGCCAGCAGTTACGCGCACTCTGGGGCCAACGTCCTGACTTTC
TRBV29-1,-,TRBJ1-2,-,CSATHWREGNYGYTF,TGCAGCGCCACCCACTGGCGGGAGGGAAACTATGGCTACACCTTC
TRBV27,-,TRBJ2-7,TRBD2,CASIPWGRAGRPYEQYF,TGTGCCAGCATCCCCTGGGGTCGAGCGGGGCGCCCCTACGAGCAGTACTTC
TRBV4-2,few,TRBJ2-5,-,CASSPGPRDVRTQYF,TGTGCCAGCAGCCCTGGACCGAGGGATGTTCGGACCCAGTACTTC
TRBV9,-,TRBJ1-6,-,CASRSGVYGSPLHF,TGTGCCAGCAGGTCAGGGGTTTATGGTTCACCCCTCCACTTT
TRBV27,few,TRBJ2-7,TRBD1,CASSPRQGDEQYF,TGTGCCAGCAGTCCAAGACAGGGCGACGAGCAGTACTTC
TRBV25-1,few,TRBJ2-7,-,CASSGFEGGLDEQYF,TGTGCCAGCAGTGGCTTTGAGGGGGGCCTGGACGAGCAGTACTTC
TRBV20-1,-,TRBJ1-1,-,CSARDTAGFTEAFF,TGCAGTGCTAGAGATACGGCCGGATTCACTGAAGCTTTCTTT
TRBV13,-,TRBJ2-1,-,CASSFRTESSYNEQFF,TGTGCCAGCAGCTTCCGGACAGAGAGCTCCTACAATGAGCAGTTCTTC
TRBV24-1,-,TRBJ2-3,TRBD1,CATRPGQGPDTQYF,TGTGCCACCAGACCGGGACAGGGACCAGATACGCAGTATTTT
TRBV4-3,-,TRBJ2-2,TRBD1,CASSPLGPGGTDTGELFF,TGCGCCAGCAGCCCTCTGGGACCAGGGGGCACGGACACCGGGGAGCTGTTTTTT
TRBV24-1,-,TRBJ2-5,TRBD2,CATGTSGGRQETQYF,TGTGCCACCGGGACTAGCGGGGGGAGGCAAGAGACCCAGTACTTC
TRBV10-3,-,TRBJ2-3,-,CAISDSGPFTDTQYF,TGTGCCATCAGTGACTCGGGGCCTTTCACAGATACGCAGTATTTT